Below, 23 T cell receptor beta chains from the same sample are listed, as sequenced in a study of identical twins. Each CDR3 protein is one row after TCRdb ran MiXCR on the 5' RACE reads. The data hold over 550,000 distinct CDR3 sequences, with about 7.6% observed a single time. These data were likewise used in another study, on yellow fever vaccine responses in identical twins.

Sequenced material: PBMCs. Receptor source: a woman aged 18-35 years in good health.

The chain combines TRBV13 with TRBJ2-1, with TRBD2 matching over 9 bases. Germline assignment: CDR1 PRHDT and CDR2 FYEKMQ (reference sequence). This CDR3 has 17 amino acids. The ends lost 3 bases at V and 0 bases at J; junction bases unmatched: 6. The CDR3 coding sequence is TGTGCCAGCAGCTTTTCTAGCGGGATTAGCTCCTACAATGAGCAGTTCTTC. Translating gives CASSFSSGISSYNEQFF.

This clonotype appeared many times. This chain connects TRBV5-1 to TRBJ2-2; 7 positions match TRBD2. The CDR3 is 15 amino acids. V dropped 1 base and J dropped 7; count of bases not matched to a gene: 7. The germline V gene encodes CDR1 SGHRS and CDR2 YFSETQ. CDR3 protein: CASSLFGGISGELFF. DNA of the CDR3: TGCGCCAGCAGCTTGTTCGGGGGGATCAGCGGGGAGCTGTTTTTT.

This clonotype was seen a handful of times. The genes are TRBV2 and TRBJ2-1, with 12 bases identical to TRBD2. With 1 base clipped from V and 6 bases from J, the junction kept 10 bases outside the gene matches. The CDR3 covers 18 residues. Germline assignment: CDR1 SNHLY and CDR2 FYNNEI. The CDR3 reads CASSEGLAGEFLFNEQFF. The CDR3 DNA sequence: TGTGCCAGCAGTGAAGGACTAGCGGGGGAGTTCCTTTTCAATGAGCAGTTCTTC.

The chain uses TRBV15 and TRBJ1-6; D gene ambiguous. CDR1 and CDR2 (germline): LNHNV, YYDKDF (reference sequence). V was cut by 6 bases and J by 2 bases, with 11 bases left in between. The CDR3 runs 15 residues. In DNA, the CDR3 is TGTGCCACCAGTGAAGAGGTGACCTATAATTCACCCCTCCACTTT. Translated, it gives CATSEEVTYNSPLHF.

There are many counts of this clonotype. This chain uses TRBV12-3 or TRBV12-4 with TRBJ1-2, with a weak D call TRBD1 (5 bases). CDR3 length: 15 amino acids. Deletions cut 7 bases from V and 6 bases from J, with 21 bases between. CDR3 DNA: TGTGCCAGCAAAGAAATGGGACCTATCCCAAATGGCTACACCTTC. Amino acids: CASKEMGPIPNGYTF.

J is TRBJ2-1 and V is TRBV20-1; maybe TRBD2 (6 bases). The CDR3 contains 13 residues. The V end was cut by 5 bases, the J end by 5 bases, with 13 bases between. The V gene's germline CDR1 is DFQATT and CDR2 SNEGSKA (reference sequence). The CDR3 DNA is TGCAGTGCTCTTCGGGGACTTAACAATGAGCAGTTCTTC. Its protein product is CSALRGLNNEQFF.

This chain joins TRBV4-1 and TRBJ2-4; 9 nucleotides agree with TRBD1. Trimming took 0 bases from V and 11 from J; bases not matched to a gene: 14. CDR3 length equals 17 residues. Per the germline V gene, CDR1 is MGHRA and CDR2 is YSYEKL. The CDR3 protein is CASSQDGFRDRALVQYF. CDR3 in DNA: TGCGCCAGCAGCCAAGATGGATTCCGGGACAGGGCTCTTGTTCAGTACTTC.

This sequence joins TRBV20-1 and TRBJ1-1; weak D call: TRBD1 (6 bases). This CDR3 region has 14 residues. Germline values: CDR1 DFQATT, CDR2 SNEGSKA (reference sequence). The ends were cut back, 7 bases at V and 4 bases at J, with 19 bases in the middle. CDR3 region: CSVIADRLLTEAFF. CDR3 bases: TGCAGTGTTATTGCGGACAGACTTCTCACTGAAGCTTTCTTT.

The CDR3 reads CASSGDSPSTDTQYF. The CDR3 DNA reads TGTGCCAGCAGTGGGGACTCCCCTAGCACAGATACGCAGTATTTT. This chain uses TRBV25-1 with TRBJ2-3; D might be TRBD2 (6 bases). In germline, CDR1 is MGHDK, CDR2 SYGVNS. The V gene lost 4 bases and the J gene lost 0 bases, with 11 bases spanning the gap. There are 15 residues in the CDR3.

This clonotype appeared many times. This sequence joins TRBV12-3 or TRBV12-4 and TRBJ2-3, with D possibly TRBD1 on 5 matching bases. V gave up 6 bases and J gave up 2 bases, with 12 bases separating them. This CDR3 comprises 14 residues. In DNA form, the CDR3 reads TGTGCCAGCAGATCCCAGGGATTCACAGATACGCAGTATTTT. Translated: CASRSQGFTDTQYF.

This clonotype was seen repeatedly, ten times or more. CDR3 sequence: CATSRDLSTDTQYF. Here the CDR3 DNA reads TGTGCCACCAGCAGAGATCTTTCCACAGATACGCAGTATTTT. This chain uses TRBV15 with TRBJ2-3; no clear D gene. Deletions cut 0 bases from V and 2 bases from J, with 6 bases between. The CDR3 has 14 amino acids. Germline values: CDR1 LNHNV, CDR2 YYDKDF (reference sequence). The variable domain in full, with the rest retrieved from reference TRBV15 and TRBJ2-3, is DAMVIQNPRYQVTQFGKPVTLSCSQTLNHNVMYWYQQKSSQAPKLLFHYYDKDFNNEADTPDNFQSRRPNTSFCFLDIRSPGLGDTAMYLCATSRDLSTDTQYFGPGTRLTVL.

The rearrangement links TRBV6-4 to TRBJ2-1, with 8 bases aligning to TRBD2. The ends lost 2 bases at V and 8 bases at J; junction bases unmatched: 5. The CDR3 totals 14 residues. CDR1 is MRHNA, CDR2 SNTAGT, per germline. The CDR3 DNA is TGTGCCAGCAGTGACCGGGGGGGCTTAGATGAGCAGTTCTTC. It specifies CASSDRGGLDEQFF.

This chain joins TRBV28 and TRBJ1-2; D unclear. This CDR3 has 16 amino acids. Trimming left V 4 bases short and J 6 bases short, with 21 bases between. Germline V gene data show CDR1 as MDHEN and CDR2 as SYDVKM. In nucleotides, the CDR3 is TGTGCCAGCAGTTCCGCCGGGTCTAGGACGGCAAATGGCTACACCTTC. It specifies CASSSAGSRTANGYTF.

This rearrangement joins TRBV3-1 to TRBJ2-5; possible D gene TRBD1, 5 bases. Per germline, CDR1 LGHDT and CDR2 YNNKEL (reference sequence). The CDR3 is made up of 19 amino acids. V lost 2 bases, J lost 0 bases, and 22 bases lay in between. CDR3 DNA sequence: TGTGCCAGCAGCCAACCCTCGAGGACATACGGACGGGACCAAGAGACCCAGTACTTC. Amino acids: CASSQPSRTYGRDQETQYF.

This clonotype was seen only a few times. The rearrangement uses TRBV6-1 and TRBJ2-7; perhaps D is TRBD1 or TRBD2 (5 bases each). CDR1 and CDR2 from the germline V gene are MNHNS and SASEGT. This CDR3 comprises 14 residues. The V gene lost 8 bases and the J gene lost 1 base, with 15 bases spanning the gap. This chain's CDR3 is CASQPRDASYEQYF. DNA for the CDR3: TGTGCCAGCCAACCTCGGGACGCTTCCTACGAGCAGTACTTC.

Only a few counts were recorded for this clonotype. The J gene is TRBJ1-2, the V gene TRBV28; a weak D match, TRBD1 (5 bases). Germline-derived CDR1 and CDR2 are MDHEN and SYDVKM. The CDR3 totals 16 residues. The V gene lost 2 bases and the J gene lost 4 bases, with 17 bases spanning the gap. CDR3 DNA: TGTGCCAGCAGTTTAAGCTATGACAGCCGAATCTATGGCTACACCTTC. This translates into CASSLSYDSRIYGYTF.

This chain uses TRBV15 with TRBJ2-2; 7 bases are a match to TRBD1. The CDR3 is 14 residues long. Per the germline V gene, CDR1 is LNHNV and CDR2 is YYDKDF (reference sequence). V shed 4 bases and J 4 bases; nucleotides not matched to a gene: 3. As DNA, the CDR3 is TGTGCCACCAGCACAGACAGGGTCACCGGGGAGCTGTTTTTT. Amino acid sequence: CATSTDRVTGELFF.

This clonotype came up a few times. The V gene is TRBV10-3, the J gene TRBJ2-7, with TRBD1 identical over 9 bases. Trimming at V came to 6 bases and at J to 7 bases, leaving 7 bases not matched to a gene. Germline CDR1 ENHRY, CDR2 SYGVKD. The CDR3 is 13 residues long. This CDR3 reads CAISNRGLREQYF. The CDR3 nucleotides read TGTGCCATCAGCAACAGGGGGCTAAGGGAGCAGTACTTC.

The V gene is TRBV5-1, the J gene TRBJ2-3; D is unclear. Germline assignment: CDR1 SGHRS and CDR2 YFSETQ. Between the trimmed V and J ends, which lost 4 bases and 1 base, there was a span of 13 bases. This CDR3 spans 15 amino acids. CDR3 DNA sequence: TGCGCCAGCAGCCTCGGCTTTGACCGCACAGATACGCAGTATTTT. This encodes CASSLGFDRTDTQYF.

Many counts were recorded for this clonotype. The chain links TRBV20-1 to TRBJ2-5; 7 bases match TRBD2. Looked up from germline, CDR1 is DFQATT and CDR2 is SNEGSKA (reference sequence). V was pared by 4 bases and J by 2 bases, with 10 bases of the junction left unmatched. The CDR3 has 15 residues. CDR3 protein: CSATPRASGQETQYF. CDR3 in DNA: TGCAGTGCTACCCCCCGGGCTAGCGGACAAGAGACCCAGTACTTC.

The chain has TRBV5-6 and TRBJ1-5; a possible D gene is TRBD1 (6 bases). Germline CDR1 and CDR2: SGHDT and YYEEEE. The CDR3 loop spans 17 amino acids. V dropped 4 bases and J dropped 0 bases, with 17 bases sitting between them. CDR3 DNA: TGTGCCAGCAGCCGGGAACGGGACACTGATAGCAATCAGCCCCAGCATTTT. Encoded protein: CASSRERDTDSNQPQHF. Combining the CDR3 with reference TRBV5-6 and TRBJ1-5 gives the whole variable domain DAGVTQSPTHLIKTRGQQVTLRCSPKSGHDTVSWYQQALGQGPQFIFQYYEEEERQRGNFPDRFSGHQFPNYSSELNVNALLLGDSALYLCASSRERDTDSNQPQHFGDGTRLSIL.

The V and J genes are TRBV9 and TRBJ2-2; D possibly corresponds to TRBD2 (6 bases). Per germline, CDR1 SGDLS and CDR2 YYNGEE. V was shortened by 5 bases and J by 7 bases, with 18 bases between the two germline ends. The CDR3 extends over 15 amino acids. In DNA form, the CDR3 reads TGTGCCAGCAGACCCGGCGGAGGGGTTGACGGGGAGCTGTTTTTT. Protein sequence: CASRPGGGVDGELFF.

The rearrangement links TRBV5-1 to TRBJ2-5; no firm D call. The CDR3 extends over 14 amino acids. Trimming removed 0 bases at V and 2 bases at J, with 8 bases between. Germline lookup yields CDR1 SGHRS and CDR2 YFSETQ. The CDR3 sequence is CASSLEFSQETQYF. As DNA, the CDR3 is TGCGCCAGCAGCTTGGAGTTCAGTCAAGAGACCCAGTACTTC.